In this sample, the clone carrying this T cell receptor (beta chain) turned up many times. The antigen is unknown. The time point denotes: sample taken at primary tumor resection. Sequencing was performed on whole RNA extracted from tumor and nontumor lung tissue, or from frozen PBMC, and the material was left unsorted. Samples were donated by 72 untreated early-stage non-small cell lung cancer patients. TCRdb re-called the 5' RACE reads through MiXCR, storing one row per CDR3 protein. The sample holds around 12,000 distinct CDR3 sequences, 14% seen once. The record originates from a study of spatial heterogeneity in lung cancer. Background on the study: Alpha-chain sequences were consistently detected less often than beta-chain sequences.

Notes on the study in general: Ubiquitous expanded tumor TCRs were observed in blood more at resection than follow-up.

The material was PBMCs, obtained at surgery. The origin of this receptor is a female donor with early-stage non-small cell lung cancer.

CDR3 amino acids: CASSQKGVMNTEAFF. DNA of the CDR3: TGTGCCAGCAGCCAAAAGGGGGTGATGAACACTGAAGCTTTCTTT. This sequence joins TRBV14 and TRBJ1-1; perhaps TRBD1 as D (6 bases). The CDR3 is 15 amino acids. The V and J ends lost 2 bases and 0 bases respectively, with 10 bases between them. Looked up from germline, CDR1 is SGHDN and CDR2 is FVKESK.